This T cell receptor beta chain is from a study of shared clonotypes between healthy human individuals (TCRdb year 2020). Regarding the research as a whole: The cohort comprised two women and a few men aged 18 to 49 years. For each donor, CD4 naive and CD4 memory were each given three plates, CD8 naive was given two plates, and CD8 memory was given one plate. The study deeply sequenced blood TCR repertoires of five healthy adults to estimate repertoire size and the extent of clonotype sharing between individuals. Libraries were prepared and TCR repertoires were sequenced by different laboratories using diverse techniques, in order to increase sequencing depth and limit assay-specific biases. Leukapheresis yielded between about 0.9 and 8.9 billion PBMCs per donor.

Using the deep immunoSEQ assay, multiplex PCR amplified TCR CDR3 regions from genomic DNA. Extracted genomic DNA from each cell subset was spread evenly across all wells of several immunoSEQ 96-well plates, with each plate serving as a replicate. For sorted subsets, roughly 200 ng of genomic DNA, equivalent to tens of thousands of T cell genomes, went into each replicate PCR. Purified libraries were measured with a Qubit 3.0 fluorometer, size-checked on a Bioanalyzer 2100, and measured again with the KAPA Library Quantification kit. A separate single-read 150-cycle Illumina NextSeq 550 flow cell was used to sequence each immunoSEQ 96-well plate. The source study handled its data this way. The immunoSEQ output contained only junctional sequences without quality scores, so filtering could not match that applied to full-length reads. To assign V/J genes and CDR3, sequences were annotated using PyIR, a Python wrapper for IgBLAST v1.9, with IMGT germline references. Reads with weak V/J assignments (E-value above 1e-6), missing CDR3, stop codons, out-of-frame junctions, or ambiguous translated residues were removed. V3J clonotypes were defined by identical inferred V gene, J gene, and CDR3 amino acid sequence. Percentage overlap between repertoires was calculated by dividing the number of shared unique clonotypes by the size of the smaller repertoire. Three approaches were used to assess repertoire richness: RTK rarefaction, the Chao1 estimator, and Recon v2.1 estimates of unobserved clonotypes. For all TCRbeta clonotypes obtained by the gDNA method from a handful of donors, generation probabilities were computed with OLGA. Sourced from immuneACCESS, this table was stored by TCRdb with only in-frame sequences that have V and J called. A share of the clones is absent; for the studies checked, an unresolved V gene accounts for under half, and the remainder has no known explanation. From that table come the V and J calls and clone size; the DNA was used to work out D and trimming. Counted in this sample were millions of clones; about 92% of them appeared once. The ten largest make up approximately 1.7% of the sample.

For the CD8 naive samples, CD45RO-negative cells were positively selected for CCR7, yielding a CD45RA+CCR7+ population from which TemRA cells were excluded. Healthy HIV-negative adults with no recently reported acute infections or vaccinations were included as donors. Every donor was a Caucasian adult living in Nashville, Tennessee, USA. Blood was collected by leukapheresis, and PBMCs were isolated by Ficoll-Histopaque density gradient centrifugation and then cryopreserved in liquid nitrogen vapor phase. Analytical flow cytometry was used to check the purity and quantity of each magnetically sorted T cell population. Genomic DNA was isolated from every sorted fraction and measured by UV absorbance on a Nanodrop 2000c. As to this clone: What antigen it recognizes has not been identified. Base qualities were left out, and no much larger clone turns up one base away.

Results the study describes overall, beyond this receptor: Pairwise subsampling led to the expectation that sequencing depth would affect the degree of clonotype sharing among donors. Because the study included only a small number of donors, the genetic and exposure-history diversity represented was limited. Higher generation probabilities were observed for clonotypes shared by all four sorted-subset donors than for non-shared clonotypes. Larger estimated clonotype richness was generally found for naive subsets than for memory subsets. Sharing across a few donors was observed for roughly 5.4% of naive CD4, less than 4% of naive CD8, about 2.3% of memory CD4, and roughly 0.4% of memory CD8 clonotypes. Even with the large sequencing depth, rarefaction of the sorted-subset datasets indicated that sequencing was incomplete. Sampling was restricted to blood, and TCR repertoires in tissues likely differ from the TCR repertoires found in blood.

Including cysteine and phenylalanine, the CDR3 has 13 amino acids. The entry retains the CDR3 DNA only, 39 bases that are in frame from base 1. Per the germline V gene (reference sequence), SGHNT is the CDR1 and YYREEE is the CDR2. V is clipped by 0 bases and J by 5 bases, and the sequence between their germline boundaries is 8 bases long. Sequenced input: naive CD8+ T cells from PBMCs. Reading the label with the study, this specimen's cell subset or site is: CD45RA+CCR7+. Recombination connected TRBV5-4 to TRBJ1-1; confidence is insufficient to name the D gene. The sequence derives from a man aged 18 to 35 in good health. Some clones in this sample may be carry-over from other donors' samples. The base sequence is TGTGCCAGCAGCTTGGCCGAGGCAACTGAAGCTTTCTTT. Its translation reads: CASSLAEATEAFF.